One and the same sample provided the 8 T cell receptor beta chains below, sequenced in a study of cytomegalovirus exposure and HLA in healthy donors. The PCR had 60 Vbeta and 13 Jbeta primers. Generated by immunoSEQ multiplex PCR, the TCRdb table keeps only in-frame clones and is missing some. The data contain some 110,000 clones, about 60% of them seen just once; the ten biggest clones take up roughly 2%. The sequencing sample was made of PBMCs. Receptors were obtained from a woman aged 30 to 39 in good health and CMV-seronegative.

The chain carries TRBV29-1 and TRBJ2-2, with a tentative D call TRBD1 (5 bases). V was shortened by 7 bases and J by 2 bases, with 5 bases between the two germline ends. Per the germline V gene, CDR1 is SQVTM and CDR2 is ANQGSEA. The CDR3 runs 11 residues. This CDR3 is CSGTNTGELFF. The CDR3 DNA reads TGCAGCGGGACAAACACCGGGGAGCTGTTTTTT.

This clone appeared a few times. This chain uses TRBV25-1 with TRBJ1-6; 9 bases agree with TRBD1. The CDR3 consists of 16 residues. Germline lookup yields CDR1 MGHDK and CDR2 SYGVNS. V lost 8 bases to trimming and J lost 9 bases; unmatched junction nucleotides: 14. CDR3 DNA sequence: TGTGCCAGCCGCCCCCCGGGACAGGGTAATTCTTCACCCCTCCACTTT. Protein sequence: CASRPPGQGNSSPLHF.

This clone was detected once. The genes are TRBV5-6 and TRBJ2-7; 12 bases are shared with TRBD2. Losses at the gene ends were 2 bases for V and 5 bases for J; bases not matched to a gene: 14. Germline lookup yields CDR1 SGHDT and CDR2 YYEEEE. CDR3 length: 18 amino acids. CDR3 amino acids: CASSFTNPTSGSLDEQYF. CDR3 sequence (DNA): TGTGCCAGCAGCTTTACAAACCCGACTAGCGGGAGCTTAGACGAGCAGTACTTC.

This clone was seen a handful of times. The rearrangement links TRBV6-5 to TRBJ2-5; TRBD2 agrees at 8 bases. V shed 2 bases, J shed 4 bases, and the junction held 9 bases outside the gene matches. Germline V gene sequence: CDR1 MNHEY, CDR2 SVGAGI. CDR3 length equals 16 residues. CDR3 DNA: TGTGCCAGCAGTTACGGGAGCGGGAGCGGTGCAGAGACCCAGTACTTC. Translated: CASSYGSGSGAETQYF.

This chain joins TRBV7-2 and TRBJ1-2, with D perhaps matching TRBD1 (6 bases). Trimming removed 5 bases from V and 8 bases from J, with 15 bases in between. There are 13 residues in the CDR3. CDR1 and CDR2 (germline): SGHTA, FQGNSA. CDR3 protein: CASSPWQGIGYTF. CDR3 sequence (DNA): TGTGCCAGCAGCCCCTGGCAGGGGATCGGCTACACCTTC. Filled out from reference TRBV7-2 and TRBJ1-2, the complete variable domain reads GAGVSQSPSNKVTEKGKDVELRCDPISGHTALYWYRQSLGQGLEFLIYFQGNSAPDKSGLPSDRFSAERTGGSVSTLTIQRTQQEDSAVYLCASSPWQGIGYTFGSGTRLTVV.

V is TRBV7-8 and J is TRBJ2-5; 12 nucleotides match TRBD2. The V and J ends lost 3 bases and 1 base, in that order; junction bases with no gene match: 12. CDR3 length equals 19 residues. The germline CDR1 and CDR2 sequences are SGHVS and FQNEAQ. This chain's CDR3 is CASSFGGLAGWDRQETQYF. In nucleotides, the CDR3 is TGTGCCAGCAGCTTTGGAGGACTAGCGGGATGGGATCGCCAAGAGACCCAGTACTTC.

This clone was counted between two and nine times. The chain joins TRBV19 to TRBJ1-2, with TRBD1 matching over 8 bases. Germline V gene sequence: CDR1 LNHDA, CDR2 SQIVND (reference sequence). The CDR3 spans 14 residues. V lost 3 bases to trimming and J lost 7 bases; unmatched junction nucleotides: 7. CDR3 loop: CASSILQGASGYTF. CDR3 coding DNA: TGTGCCAGTAGTATCTTGCAGGGGGCGAGTGGCTACACCTTC.

The chain recombines TRBV6-5 with TRBJ2-7, with TRBD2 matching over 9 bases. The CDR3 is 15 amino acids. From germline, CDR1 is MNHEY and CDR2 SVGAGI. With 0 bases clipped from V and 7 bases from J, the junction kept 7 bases outside the gene matches. CDR3 residues: CASSYSGSGSVEQYF. DNA for the CDR3: TGTGCCAGCAGTTACTCGGGTAGCGGGAGTGTTGAGCAGTACTTC.